What follows is one T cell receptor (beta chain) and its context. Its matching antigen is unknown. This sample was taken from a study of T cell responses to AZD1222 COVID-19 vaccine. Study-wide findings and caveats: At 160-218 and 743-854, vaccine-associated CD4 TCRs were dominant, and they spanned spike. Donors were mostly white British, more females; clonal diversity possibly underestimated. Seropositivity was recorded at baseline in only 6 or 7 AZD1222 recipients. Sampling captured repertoires only after the peak T cell response.

Here immunoSEQ multiplex PCR was the method, and the copy in TCRdb shows in-frame clones only, minus some. The sample carries 90,000 to 120,000 clones, roughly 87% recorded once. The source was peripheral blood, collected on day 0 of MenACWY control vaccination. This receptor was identified in an adult in good health.

The DNA for the CDR3 is TGTGCCAGCGCTGGTGGGGCCGGTGGGAGTCAGCCCCAGCATTTT. This codes for CASAGGAGGSQPQHF. The chain is built from TRBV19 and TRBJ1-5, with D perhaps TRBD1 (5 bases). Trimming stripped 9 bases from V and 6 bases from J, with 21 bases between. Germline V gene sequence: CDR1 LNHDA, CDR2 SQIVND (reference sequence). This CDR3 is built from 15 residues.